Following are 30 T cell receptor beta chains from one sample sequenced in a study of human thymus T cells. Data came from immunoSEQ multiplex PCR; TCRdb stores just in-frame clones and leaves some out. This table holds some 40,000 clones, 94% found once. The specimen was blood. The source is a boy under three years old with a congenital heart defect but otherwise immunologically healthy.

The gene calls are TRBV5-5 and TRBJ2-3; the D gene is possibly TRBD1 (5 bases). Per the germline V gene, CDR1 is SGHKS and CDR2 is YYEKEE (reference sequence). The CDR3 has 13 residues. V was clipped by 0 bases and J by 4 bases, with 6 bases between them. CDR3 coding DNA: TGTGCCAGCAGCTTGGAAGGGGCAGATACGCAGTATTTT. It yields the protein CASSLEGADTQYF.

The rearrangement joins TRBV5-6 to TRBJ2-7, with TRBD2 identical over 10 bases. This CDR3 spans 15 amino acids. CDR1 and CDR2 from the germline V gene are SGHDT and YYEEEE. V lost 2 bases and J lost 3; bases outside the gene matches: 5. The CDR3 protein is CASSLAGGPVYEQYF. CDR3 nucleotides: TGTGCCAGCAGCTTAGCGGGGGGGCCGGTCTACGAGCAGTACTTC.

V and J are TRBV6-6 and TRBJ2-1; possibly TRBD2 for D (5 bases). This CDR3 region has 12 residues. V was shortened by 5 bases and J by 6 bases, with 8 bases between the two germline ends. Germline V gene data show CDR1 as MNHNY and CDR2 as SVGAGI (reference sequence). CDR3 region: CASSRRANEQFF. In DNA, the CDR3 is TGTGCCAGCAGTCGGCGGGCCAATGAGCAGTTCTTC.

V is TRBV19 and J is TRBJ1-1, with a weak D call TRBD1 (5 bases). Trimming took off 4 bases at V and 1 base at J, with 13 bases between the two ends. CDR1 is LNHDA and CDR2 is SQIVND in the germline V gene (reference sequence). The CDR3 totals 15 residues. In nucleotides, the CDR3 is TGTGCCAGTAGTACACTCCAGGGCGCGAACACTGAAGCTTTCTTT. Amino acids: CASSTLQGANTEAFF.

This chain joins TRBV28 and TRBJ1-5, with TRBD1 identical over 7 bases. Looked up from germline, CDR1 is MDHEN and CDR2 is SYDVKM. The length of the CDR3 is 14 residues. As DNA, the CDR3 is TGTGCGTCAACCAGGGGGGGTAGCAATCAGCCCCAGCATTTT. Protein: CASTRGGSNQPQHF.

The chain couples TRBV9 to TRBJ2-4, with 8 bases lining up with TRBD1. V lost 3 bases to trimming and J lost 7 bases; unmatched junction nucleotides: 0. The germline V gene has CDR1 SGDLS and CDR2 YYNGEE. The CDR3 has 12 residues. The CDR3 here is CASSGTGNIQYF. DNA for the CDR3: TGTGCCAGCAGCGGGACAGGGAACATTCAGTACTTC.

DNA for the CDR3: TGTGCCAGCAGCCCCTCCGTGCCGCTTAATTCACCCCTCCACTTT. This translates into CASSPSVPLNSPLHF. This chain links TRBV9 with TRBJ1-6; D is ambiguous. The CDR3 extends over 15 amino acids. Trimming stripped 4 bases from V and 6 bases from J, with 14 bases between. Germline-derived CDR1 and CDR2 are SGDLS and YYNGEE.

J is TRBJ2-1 and V is TRBV7-2; 8 bases are shared with TRBD1. V was clipped by 8 bases and J by 7 bases; unmatched bases: 7. The germline gives CDR1 SGHTA, CDR2 FQGNSA. The CDR3 sequence is 13 residues long. The CDR3 DNA sequence: TGTGCCAGCCGGGCAGGGGGCATGAATGAGCAGTTCTTC. Translated, it gives CASRAGGMNEQFF.

CDR3 DNA sequence: TGCGCCAGCAGCCTAGCCGCAGATACGCAGTATTTT. It yields the protein CASSLAADTQYF. V gene TRBV4-1 combines with J gene TRBJ2-3; D remains unclear. Trimming took 4 bases from V and 4 from J, leaving 6 bases between them. The CDR3 covers 12 residues. Germline CDR1 MGHRA, CDR2 YSYEKL.

This clone has only one observation. The rearrangement uses TRBV28 and TRBJ1-1; weak D call: TRBD1 (6 bases). This CDR3 comprises 14 residues. Trimming stripped 3 bases from V and 4 bases from J, with 12 bases between. Germline V CDR1 and CDR2: MDHEN, SYDVKM. CDR3 sequence (DNA): TGTGCCAGCAGTTTGGCCGGGGGCGGCACTGAAGCTTTCTTT. Protein sequence: CASSLAGGGTEAFF.

This chain joins TRBV2 and TRBJ1-5; D perhaps matches TRBD1 (6 bases). Deletions cut 3 bases from V and 6 bases from J, with 12 bases between. Germline assignment: CDR1 SNHLY and CDR2 FYNNEI. This CDR3 region has 14 residues. Here the CDR3 reads CASSELQGSQPQHF. DNA for the CDR3: TGTGCCAGCAGTGAGCTACAGGGCTCTCAGCCCCAGCATTTT.

As regards this clone: An end of the junction differs from the germline gene, which may be a read error. V gene TRBV7-7 combines with J gene TRBJ2-7; a weak D match, TRBD2 (6 bases). Germline CDR1 reads SSHAT; CDR2 reads FNYEAQ (reference sequence). This CDR3 has 13 residues. CDR3 amino acids: CASSSGLSYEQYF. In nucleotides, the CDR3 is TGTGCTAGCAGCTCGGGACTGTCCTACGAGCAGTACTTC.

This chain links TRBV9 with TRBJ2-1; 13 nucleotides agree with TRBD2. J gave up 8 bases and V 4 bases, and 9 bases lay outside the gene matches. The CDR3 extends over 16 amino acids. The V gene's germline CDR1 is SGDLS and CDR2 YYNGEE. CDR3 loop: CASSPRTSGGWDEQFF. The DNA of the CDR3 is TGTGCCAGCAGCCCAAGGACTAGCGGGGGATGGGATGAGCAGTTCTTC.

The J gene is TRBJ2-3, the V gene TRBV27; 7 bases map to TRBD2. J gave up 2 bases and V 5 bases, and 4 bases lay outside the gene matches. This CDR3 contains 14 residues. The germline V gene has CDR1 MNHEY and CDR2 SMNVEV (reference sequence). CDR3 DNA sequence: TGTGCCAGCAGTCCGAGCGGGAACACAGATACGCAGTATTTT. It codes for CASSPSGNTDTQYF.

The chain has TRBV7-2 and TRBJ2-7; TRBD2 agrees at 9 bases. Germline values: CDR1 SGHTA, CDR2 FQGNSA. The trim removed 6 bases at V and 2 bases at J, leaving 5 bases unmatched. This CDR3 is built from 14 residues. The CDR3, as DNA: TGTGCCAGCAGGGTTAGCGGGGGCCCCTACGAGCAGTACTTC. Its translation is CASRVSGGPYEQYF. Full variable domain (remainder filled in from reference TRBV7-2 and TRBJ2-7): GAGVSQSPSNKVTEKGKDVELRCDPISGHTALYWYRQSLGQGLEFLIYFQGNSAPDKSGLPSDRFSAERTGGSVSTLTIQRTQQEDSAVYLCASRVSGGPYEQYFGPGTRLTVT.

This chain joins TRBV18 and TRBJ1-4, with D hard to call. CDR1 KGHSH and CDR2 LQKENI come from the germline V gene. The CDR3 totals 13 residues. Trimming removed 3 bases at V and 8 bases at J, with 10 bases between. As DNA, the CDR3 is TGTGCCAGCTCACCGATGGACGGGGAAAAACTGTTTTTT. Its translation is CASSPMDGEKLFF.

The gene calls are TRBV29-1 and TRBJ2-2, with TRBD2 matching over 9 bases. Germline CDR1 and CDR2: SQVTM and ANQGSEA. The CDR3 has 13 residues. With 7 bases clipped from V and 5 bases from J, the junction kept 5 bases outside the gene matches. The DNA of the CDR3 is TGCAGCGGCGCGGGGGGGCGGACCGGGGAGCTGTTTTTT. As protein: CSGAGGRTGELFF.

The CDR3 spells CASSSATGTYEQYF. In DNA, the CDR3 is TGTGCCAGCAGCTCGGCCACCGGGACATACGAGCAGTACTTC. The rearrangement uses TRBV7-2 and TRBJ2-7, with TRBD1 as a possible D gene (6 bases). Germline-derived CDR1 and CDR2 are SGHTA and FQGNSA. CDR3 size: 14 residues. V gave up 4 bases and J gave up 4 bases, with 14 bases separating them. Using reference TRBV7-2 and TRBJ2-7 for the parts outside the CDR3, the full variable domain is GAGVSQSPSNKVTEKGKDVELRCDPISGHTALYWYRQSLGQGLEFLIYFQGNSAPDKSGLPSDRFSAERTGGSVSTLTIQRTQQEDSAVYLCASSSATGTYEQYFGPGTRLTVT.

The rearrangement links TRBV11-2 to TRBJ1-3; TRBD1 agrees at 9 bases. Germline CDR1 and CDR2: SGHAT and FQNNGV. Trimming removed 3 bases from V and 14 bases from J; junction bases left unmatched: 14. This CDR3 is built from 15 residues. CDR3 in amino acids: CASSLRGRTGAHLYF. Here the CDR3 DNA reads TGTGCCAGCAGCTTGCGAGGAAGGACAGGGGCCCATCTATATTTT.

The CDR3 loop is CASSFPQGAGQPQHF. The CDR3, as DNA: TGTGCCAGCAGTTTCCCTCAGGGGGCAGGGCAGCCCCAGCATTTT. The chain has TRBV6-6 and TRBJ1-5; 8 bases map to TRBD1. CDR1 is MNHNY and CDR2 is SVGAGI in the germline V gene (reference sequence). Germline trimming cut 4 bases from V and 7 bases from J; bases unmatched to any gene: 9. The CDR3 length is 15 residues.

The chain joins TRBV5-1 to TRBJ1-4; 7 nucleotides line up with TRBD1. Trimming took 4 bases from V and 3 from J; bases not matched to a gene: 3. CDR3 length: 14 amino acids. CDR1 is SGHRS, CDR2 YFSETQ, per germline. CDR3 coding DNA: TGCGCCAGCAGCCCCGGGACAGCTAATGAAAAACTGTTTTTT. Encoded protein: CASSPGTANEKLFF. The complete variable domain, with remaining parts taken from reference TRBV5-1 and TRBJ1-4, reads KAGVTQTPRYLIKTRGQQVTLSCSPISGHRSVSWYQQTPGQGLQFLFEYFSETQRNKGNFPGRFSGRQFSNSRSEMNVSTLELGDSALYLCASSPGTANEKLFFGSGTQLSVL.

The genes are TRBV7-9 and TRBJ1-5; possible D gene TRBD1, 5 bases. The germline V and J ends were trimmed by 0 bases and 6 bases, with 9 bases remaining between them. CDR1 and CDR2 (germline): SEHNR, FQNEAQ (reference sequence). The CDR3 totals 14 residues. CDR3 sequence reads: CASSLAGVGQPQHF. CDR3 bases: TGTGCCAGCAGCTTAGCGGGGGTCGGTCAGCCCCAGCATTTT.

The chain joins TRBV7-9 to TRBJ2-3; no definite D call. V dropped 9 bases and J dropped 0 bases, with 10 bases sitting between them. The CDR3 covers 13 residues. CDR1 and CDR2 (germline): SEHNR, FQNEAQ (reference sequence). This chain's CDR3 is CASREASTDTQYF. The DNA for the CDR3 is TGTGCCAGTAGAGAAGCTAGCACAGATACGCAGTATTTT.

This chain links TRBV7-9 with TRBJ2-1; 7 bases are a match to TRBD2. V gave up 7 bases and J gave up 6 bases; unmatched junction bases: 9. The V gene's germline CDR1 is SEHNR and CDR2 FQNEAQ (reference sequence). The CDR3 loop spans 14 amino acids. CDR3 coding DNA: TGTGCCAGCACCATTCGCGGGGGAGGCAATGAGCAGTTCTTC. Protein: CASTIRGGGNEQFF.

J is TRBJ2-7 and V is TRBV19; tentatively, D is TRBD1 (5 bases). The CDR3 totals 14 residues. The V end was cut by 8 bases, the J end by 4 bases, with 18 bases between. The germline V gene encodes CDR1 LNHDA and CDR2 SQIVND (reference sequence). CDR3 amino acids: CASSDKGPFYEQYF. The CDR3 DNA follows: TGTGCCAGTTCTGACAAGGGGCCCTTTTACGAGCAGTACTTC.

This sequence joins TRBV5-1 and TRBJ2-7, with D uncertain. Looked up from germline, CDR1 is SGHRS and CDR2 is YFSETQ. Trimming took 3 bases from V and 3 from J, leaving 10 bases between them. The CDR3 is 13 residues long. The CDR3 DNA is TGCGCCAGCAGCTCTGGGGTGGACTACGAGCAGTACTTC. Amino acid sequence: CASSSGVDYEQYF.

V is TRBV2 and J is TRBJ1-2, with D unclear. This CDR3 has 13 amino acids. V was cut by 2 bases and J by 8 bases, with 12 bases left in between. Per germline, CDR1 SNHLY and CDR2 FYNNEI. The CDR3 DNA follows: TGTGCCAGCAGTGAATCCGGTTCGGGAGGCTACACCTTC. This gives the protein CASSESGSGGYTF.

J is TRBJ1-1 and V is TRBV5-4; D unclear. The ends were cut back, 3 bases at V and 0 bases at J, with 6 bases in the middle. The CDR3 length is 13 residues. Germline V CDR1 and CDR2: SGHNT, YYREEE (reference sequence). CDR3 sequence (DNA): TGTGCCAGCAGCTCCGGGGTGAACACTGAAGCTTTCTTT. Amino acids: CASSSGVNTEAFF. The variable domain in full, completed from reference TRBV5-4 and TRBJ1-1, reads ETGVTQSPTHLIKTRGQQVTLRCSSQSGHNTVSWYQQALGQGPQFIFQYYREEENGRGNFPPRFSGLQFPNYSSELNVNALELDDSALYLCASSSGVNTEAFFGQGTRLTVV.

This clone came up a few times. V usage is TRBV7-9 and J usage is TRBJ1-1, with unresolved D. CDR1 SEHNR and CDR2 FQNEAQ come from the germline V gene (reference sequence). V lost 3 bases, J lost 8 bases, and 7 bases lay in between. This CDR3 has 11 residues. The CDR3 DNA is TGTGCCAGCAGCTTCATCAGGGAAGCTTTCTTT. Translated, it gives CASSFIREAFF.

The genes are TRBV4-3 and TRBJ2-1, with a possible D match to TRBD1 (6 bases). V lost 0 bases and J 7 bases, leaving 13 bases between the germline ends. The CDR3 sequence is 15 residues long. The germline V gene has CDR1 LGHNA and CDR2 YSLEER. CDR3 in amino acids: CASSQERQGSNEQFF. The CDR3 DNA reads as TGCGCCAGCAGCCAAGAAAGGCAGGGGTCAAATGAGCAGTTCTTC.